This passage covers 28 T cell receptor beta chains from one sample sequenced in a study of shared clonotypes between healthy human individuals. Profiled with immunoSEQ multiplex PCR; TCRdb holds only in-frame clones, not every one. The repertoire has millions of clones, around 95% of them found once; the top ten carry 0.13%. Sequenced sample: naive CD4+ T cells sorted from blood. Described subset: CD45RA+ positively selected. The source of these receptors is a man aged 18 to 35 in good health.

This clone was observed a single time. This chain's CDR3 is CASSRLKRGGDTQYF. The CDR3 DNA follows: TGTGCCAGCAGCCGCCTTAAGAGAGGCGGAGATACGCAGTATTTT. This chain links TRBV6-5 with TRBJ2-3; D is undetermined. CDR3 size: 15 residues. Trimming left V 6 bases short and J 5 bases short, with 18 bases between. Germline V gives CDR1 MNHEY, CDR2 SVGAGI.

V and J are TRBV18 and TRBJ2-3; perhaps TRBD2 as D (7 bases). The ends were cut back, 1 base at V and 6 bases at J, with 14 bases in the middle. The germline V gene has CDR1 KGHSH and CDR2 LQKENI. The CDR3 loop spans 15 amino acids. DNA of the CDR3: TGTGCCAGCTCACCACAGGGGGGGTCGGCTGATACGCAGTATTTT. This codes for CASSPQGGSADTQYF.

The chain links TRBV6-1 to TRBJ1-5; 8 nucleotides line up with TRBD1. Germline lookup yields CDR1 MNHNS and CDR2 SASEGT. CDR3 length: 14 amino acids. The trim removed 10 bases at V and 2 bases at J, leaving 7 bases unmatched. The CDR3 DNA reads as TGTGCCACCGAGTTGGGACAGGGCAATCAGCCCCAGCATTTT. As protein: CATELGQGNQPQHF.

The CDR3 loop reads CASNPDGGPPRGNEQFF. The DNA of the CDR3 is TGTGCCAGCAACCCGGATGGGGGTCCTCCCCGTGGCAATGAGCAGTTCTTC. V usage is TRBV5-8 and J usage is TRBJ2-1; D could derive from TRBD1 or TRBD2 (5 bases each). V shed 6 bases and J shed 6 bases, with 25 bases lying between them. The CDR3 runs 17 residues. Germline V gene lookup returns CDR1 SGHTS and CDR2 YDEGEE.

V gene TRBV7-9 combines with J gene TRBJ1-1, with no clear D. Trimming shortened V by 8 bases and J by 6 bases, and 13 bases separated the two germline ends. This CDR3 comprises 12 residues. CDR1 and CDR2 from the germline V gene are SEHNR and FQNEAQ (reference sequence). Here the CDR3 reads CASVKVEAEAFF. The DNA for the CDR3 is TGTGCCAGCGTGAAGGTTGAGGCTGAAGCTTTCTTT.

The rearrangement links TRBV19 to TRBJ2-5, with 10 bases lining up with TRBD1. This CDR3 region has 15 residues. CDR1 is LNHDA, CDR2 SQIVND, per germline (reference sequence). Germline trimming cut 4 bases from V and 3 bases from J; bases unmatched to any gene: 5. The chain's CDR3 is CASSKVTGGEETQYF. Here the CDR3 DNA reads TGTGCCAGTAGTAAGGTGACAGGGGGCGAAGAGACCCAGTACTTC.

V is TRBV4-1 and J is TRBJ1-1; 7 positions agree with TRBD1. The CDR3 consists of 18 residues. V lost 3 bases to trimming and J lost 3 bases; unmatched junction nucleotides: 16. CDR1 is MGHRA and CDR2 is YSYEKL in the germline V gene. CDR3 residues: CASSQPGQYATSDTEAFF. The CDR3 nucleotides are TGCGCCAGCAGCCAGCCGGGACAGTACGCTACTTCAGACACTGAAGCTTTCTTT.

The chain couples TRBV19 to TRBJ1-5; tentative D call: TRBD1 (5 bases). Germline loops: CDR1 LNHDA, CDR2 SQIVND (reference sequence). The V and J ends lost 7 bases and 0 bases respectively, with 16 bases between them. The CDR3 runs to 16 residues. The CDR3, as DNA: TGTGCCAGTAAGAGTGAGGGGATTTTTAGCAATCAGCCCCAGCATTTT. It specifies CASKSEGIFSNQPQHF.

V usage is TRBV10-3 and J usage is TRBJ2-2; the D gene is possibly TRBD1 (5 bases). The CDR3 runs 14 residues. From germline, CDR1 is ENHRY and CDR2 SYGVKD. V lost 6 bases to trimming and J lost 4 bases, with 12 bases between them. The CDR3 spells CAIRQDGGTGELFF. The DNA of the CDR3 is TGTGCCATCAGACAGGATGGCGGCACCGGGGAGCTGTTTTTT.

This clone came up once. The V gene is TRBV5-1, the J gene TRBJ1-1, with TRBD1 matching 7 bases. CDR3 length equals 14 residues. V was pared by 2 bases and J by 3 bases, with 4 bases of the junction left unmatched. The germline CDR1 and CDR2 sequences are SGHRS and YFSETQ. The DNA for the CDR3 is TGCGCCAGCAGCTTCAGACAGGGCGACACTGAAGCTTTCTTT. Translating it yields CASSFRQGDTEAFF.

With respect to this clone: Additional DNA sequences in this sample encode the identical CDR3. Here the CDR3 DNA reads TGCAGTGCTAGAAGGACGGTAGAGCAGTTCTTC. Its translation: CSARRTVEQFF. The rearrangement links TRBV20-1 to TRBJ2-1, with unresolved D. V lost 2 bases, J lost 10 bases, and 9 bases lay in between. From germline, CDR1 is DFQATT and CDR2 SNEGSKA (reference sequence). This CDR3 has 11 residues.

The gene calls are TRBV6-5 and TRBJ2-3, with TRBD2 matching over 15 bases. V lost 6 bases, J lost 5 bases, and 3 bases stayed unmatched. From germline, CDR1 is MNHEY and CDR2 SVGAGI. The CDR3 covers 15 residues. CDR3 in DNA: TGTGCCAGCAGCTCGGGACTAGCGGGGGGAGATACGCAGTATTTT. Protein product: CASSSGLAGGDTQYF.

The chain carries TRBV10-3 and TRBJ2-1, with 7 positions matching TRBD2. Germline loops: CDR1 ENHRY, CDR2 SYGVKD. The CDR3 runs to 16 residues. The J segment lost 1 base and the V segment lost 4 bases, leaving 7 bases of the junction unmatched. The CDR3 loop is CAISGLRGESYNEQFF. CDR3 sequence (DNA): TGTGCCATCAGTGGGCTACGGGGGGAGTCCTACAATGAGCAGTTCTTC.

The rearrangement joins TRBV19 to TRBJ2-2, with 7 bases aligning to TRBD1. The CDR3 length is 16 residues. V was pared by 5 bases and J by 2 bases, with 8 bases of the junction left unmatched. The V gene's germline CDR1 is LNHDA and CDR2 SQIVND (reference sequence). The CDR3 nucleotides read TGTGCCAGTAGTCCGACAGGGTCGCTTAACACCGGGGAGCTGTTTTTT. It codes for CASSPTGSLNTGELFF.

The chain is built from TRBV6-5 and TRBJ1-2; D gene unclear. The CDR3 has 15 amino acids. In germline, CDR1 is MNHEY, CDR2 SVGAGI. V was trimmed by 2 bases and J by 3 bases, leaving 13 bases between them. In DNA, the CDR3 is TGTGCCAGCAGTTACAGGGCAGACCGACACTATGGCTACACCTTC. This sequence encodes CASSYRADRHYGYTF.

V and J are TRBV7-2 and TRBJ2-5; a possible D gene is TRBD2 (6 bases). Germline CDR1 reads SGHTA; CDR2 reads FQGNSA. Trimming pared 5 bases from V and 2 bases from J, leaving 24 bases between. CDR3 length: 18 residues. CDR3 bases: TGTGCCAGCAGCCCCCCGGGTCTCGAGACTAGATGGCAAGAGACCCAGTACTTC. It specifies CASSPPGLETRWQETQYF. The whole variable domain, remainder taken from reference TRBV7-2 and TRBJ2-5, is GAGVSQSPSNKVTEKGKDVELRCDPISGHTALYWYRQSLGQGLEFLIYFQGNSAPDKSGLPSDRFSAERTGGSVSTLTIQRTQQEDSAVYLCASSPPGLETRWQETQYFGPGTRLLVL.

V is TRBV12-1 and J is TRBJ2-5; the table's D call, TRBD2, was not checked against the DNA. TRBV12-1 is described as a pseudogene. The CDR3 loop spans 12 amino acids. The CDR3 spells CASSCQRETQYF. Written as DNA, the CDR3 is TGTGCCAGCAGCTGCCAGCGGGAGACCCAGTACTTC.

This clone appeared a single time. This chain connects TRBV27 to TRBJ2-7; D tentatively reads TRBD1 or TRBD2 (5 bases each). The V gene lost 0 bases and the J gene lost 6 bases, with 12 bases spanning the gap. The CDR3 has 14 residues. The germline V gene encodes CDR1 MNHEY and CDR2 SMNVEV (reference sequence). CDR3 protein: CASSLSIQAGEQYF. In DNA, the CDR3 is TGTGCCAGCAGTTTATCGATACAGGCGGGCGAGCAGTACTTC.

This clone was recorded once. The genes are TRBV6-6 and TRBJ2-7; D might be TRBD1 or TRBD2, each matching 5 bases. V lost 7 bases and J lost 0, with 19 bases in between. The CDR3 has 16 amino acids. Per the germline V gene, CDR1 is MNHNY and CDR2 is SVGAGI (reference sequence). This chain's CDR3 is CASIPRDGTSSYEQYF. CDR3 coding DNA: TGTGCCAGCATTCCCAGGGACGGCACGAGCTCCTACGAGCAGTACTTC.

The chain combines TRBV5-4 with TRBJ2-7; D is undetermined. The CDR3 is 16 amino acids. V was trimmed by 5 bases and J by 6 bases, leaving 24 bases between them. Germline values: CDR1 SGHNT, CDR2 YYREEE (reference sequence). In DNA form, the CDR3 reads TGTGCCAGCAGTTCGAAGTCCCGCGCGGAGTCAGCCGAGCAGTACTTC. The encoded protein is CASSSKSRAESAEQYF.

The genes are TRBV18 and TRBJ1-1, with 7 nucleotides matching TRBD1. CDR1 is KGHSH and CDR2 is LQKENI in the germline V gene. Trimming at V came to 3 bases and at J to 1 base, leaving 5 bases not matched to a gene. The CDR3 has 15 residues. The CDR3 loop is CASSPGRQGNTEAFF. The CDR3 DNA reads TGTGCCAGCTCACCGGGGAGACAGGGGAACACTGAAGCTTTCTTT. Based on the CDR3 plus reference TRBV18 and TRBJ1-1, the full variable domain is NAGVMQNPRHLVRRRGQEARLRCSPMKGHSHVYWYRQLPEEGLKFMVYLQKENIIDESGMPKERFSAEFPKEGPSILRIQQVVRGDSAAYFCASSPGRQGNTEAFFGQGTRLTVV.

The chain carries TRBV28 and TRBJ2-7; 9 positions agree with TRBD1. After removal of 4 bases from V and 5 bases from J, the junction contained 9 bases not matched to a gene. The CDR3 sequence is 15 residues long. Germline-derived CDR1 and CDR2 are MDHEN and SYDVKM. Written as DNA, the CDR3 is TGTGCCAGCAGTTCAGACCCGGGACAGGGTCACGAGCAGTACTTC. Translation gives CASSSDPGQGHEQYF.

This chain links TRBV6-5 with TRBJ2-5; 9 bases agree with TRBD1. The CDR3 runs 16 residues. J was trimmed by 2 bases and V by 0 bases; bases with no gene match: 4. Germline V gene sequence: CDR1 MNHEY, CDR2 SVGAGI. DNA for the CDR3: TGTGCCAGCAGTTACTCGGGGACAGGGAGGCAAGAGACCCAGTACTTC. Translating gives CASSYSGTGRQETQYF.

This clone has just one count. This chain links TRBV11-2 with TRBJ2-4; D unresolved. The length of the CDR3 is 14 residues. Per germline, CDR1 SGHAT and CDR2 FQNNGV. V gave up 0 bases and J gave up 0 bases, with 3 bases separating them. CDR3 in amino acids: CASSLDLAKNIQYF. The DNA for the CDR3 is TGTGCCAGCAGCTTAGACCTAGCCAAAAACATTCAGTACTTC.

CDR3 sequence: CASSQDYRAGALYEQYF. Here the CDR3 DNA reads TGCGCCAGCAGCCAAGATTACCGGGCAGGGGCTCTCTACGAGCAGTACTTC. V and J are TRBV4-3 and TRBJ2-7, with a tentative D call TRBD1 (6 bases). This CDR3 is built from 17 residues. Trimming stripped 0 bases from V and 3 bases from J, with 18 bases between. The germline CDR1 and CDR2 sequences are LGHNA and YSLEER.

The J gene is TRBJ1-4, the V gene TRBV25-1; D unclear. V was trimmed by 5 bases and J by 4 bases, leaving 11 bases between them. Germline V gives CDR1 MGHDK, CDR2 SYGVNS. This CDR3 has 14 amino acids. The CDR3 protein is CASSFKEGNEKLFF. CDR3 bases: TGTGCCAGCAGTTTCAAAGAGGGTAATGAAAAACTGTTTTTT.

The chain combines TRBV6-5 with TRBJ2-7; D not certain. There are 13 residues in the CDR3. Germline CDR1 MNHEY, CDR2 SVGAGI. The ends were cut back, 0 bases at V and 8 bases at J, with 11 bases in the middle. The chain's CDR3 is CASSYSSSGKQYF. In DNA, the CDR3 is TGTGCCAGCAGTTACTCCTCTAGTGGTAAGCAGTACTTC.

V and J are TRBV5-6 and TRBJ1-5; 7 positions agree with TRBD1. Germline V gives CDR1 SGHDT, CDR2 YYEEEE. The CDR3 runs 18 residues. With V trimmed by 6 bases and J by 3 bases, 18 bases remained unmatched. The CDR3 loop is CASTSTGRRTPLNQPQHF. Here the CDR3 DNA reads TGTGCCAGCACTTCGACAGGGAGAAGAACCCCTCTCAATCAGCCCCAGCATTTT.